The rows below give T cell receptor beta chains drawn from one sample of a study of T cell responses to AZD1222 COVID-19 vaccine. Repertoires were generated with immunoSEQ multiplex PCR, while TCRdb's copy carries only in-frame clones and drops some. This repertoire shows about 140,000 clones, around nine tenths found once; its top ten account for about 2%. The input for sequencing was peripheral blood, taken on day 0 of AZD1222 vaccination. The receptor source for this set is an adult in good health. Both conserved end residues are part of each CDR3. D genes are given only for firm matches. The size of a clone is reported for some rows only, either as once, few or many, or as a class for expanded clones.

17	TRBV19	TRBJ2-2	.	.	TGTGCCAGTAGTATAGCCGGGTGGAGCGCGAACACCGGGGAGCTGTTTTTT	CASSIAGWSANTGELFF
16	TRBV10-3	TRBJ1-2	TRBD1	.	TGTGCCATCAGTTGGGGACAGGGGGCGCATAGCTATGGCTACACCTTC	CAISWGQGAHSYGYTF
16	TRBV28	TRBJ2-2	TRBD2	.	TGTGCCAGCAGTTCTCCGGGACTAACGAACACCGGGGAGCTGTTTTTT	CASSSPGLTNTGELFF
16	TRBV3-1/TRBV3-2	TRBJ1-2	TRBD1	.	TGTGCCAGCAGCCGCGGGACAGGACTACTTAACTATGGCTACACCTTC	CASSRGTGLLNYGYTF
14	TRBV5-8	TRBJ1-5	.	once	TGTGCCAGCAGCTTCAGGGCCCGCGGCCAGCCCCAGCATTTT	CASSFRARGQPQHF
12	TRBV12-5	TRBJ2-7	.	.	TGTGCTAGTGGCGAAGGCGTCTACGAGCAGTACTTC	CASGEGVYEQYF
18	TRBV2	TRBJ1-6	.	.	TGTGCCAGCAGTGAAGATGGGGGACACTTACCCGGCAATTCACCCCTCCACTTT	CASSEDGGHLPGNSPLHF
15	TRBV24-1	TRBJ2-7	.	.	TGTGCCACCAGTGACCCTCGGGCGGCCACCTACGAGCAGTACTTC	CATSDPRAATYEQYF
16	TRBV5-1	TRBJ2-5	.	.	TGCGCCAGCAGCTTGGCAGTCGGGGGACCGGGAGAGACCCAGTACTTC	CASSLAVGGPGETQYF
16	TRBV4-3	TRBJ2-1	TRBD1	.	TGCGCCAGCAGCCAGTGGAACAGGGGTGTGGTCGATGAGCAGTTCTTC	CASSQWNRGVVDEQFF
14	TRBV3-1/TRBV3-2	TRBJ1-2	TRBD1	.	TGTGCCAGCACCCCGACAGGGGGCTACTATGGCTACACCTTC	CASTPTGGYYGYTF
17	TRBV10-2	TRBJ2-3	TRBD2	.	TGCGCCAGCAGCCTTGCGACTAGCGGACGCCCCACAGATACGCAGTATTTT	CASSLATSGRPTDTQYF
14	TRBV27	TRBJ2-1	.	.	TGTGCCAGCAGTTTATCTTCCGGCGGGTCGAGGTCGTTCTTC	CASSLSSGGSRSFF
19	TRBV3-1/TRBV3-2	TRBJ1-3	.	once	TGTGCCAGCAGCCTTAAAGCCCGCCAGAACCTAATCTCTGGAAACACCATATATTTT	CASSLKARQNLISGNTIYF
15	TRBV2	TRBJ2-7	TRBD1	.	TGTGCCAGCAGGGAAGACAGGGGGCGGGCCTACGAGCAGTACTTC	CASREDRGRAYEQYF
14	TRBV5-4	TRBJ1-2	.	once	TGTGCCAGCAGAAACAGGGATCAGATCTATGGCTACACCTTC	CASRNRDQIYGYTF